Listed below are T cell receptor beta chains from one sample, sequenced in a study of early T cells in non-severe SARS-CoV-2 infection. TCRdb called the 5' RACE reads again in MiXCR, with one record for every CDR3 protein. The sample lists 77,000 or so distinct CDR3 sequences, more than 12% occurring once. The sample consisted of whole blood, taken at baseline. The receptors here all came from an adult who was a healthcare worker with PCR-confirmed SARS-CoV-2 infection or an uninfected control (not recorded which). Both conserved end residues are part of each CDR3. The order of the fields is CDR3 length, clone size, V gene, D gene, J gene, CDR3 DNA, CDR3 protein. A D gene is named only where the DNA matches it firmly. Expanded clones get a size class; other rows say once, few or many, or leave the size out.

>12|many|TRBV20-1|-|TRBJ1-5
TGCAGTGCTACCGGGACTCAGCAGCCCCAGCATTTT
CSATGTQQPQHF
>15|few|TRBV7-6|-|TRBJ1-4
TGTGCCAGCAGCCCCAACAGGGAGGCTAATGAAAAACTGTTTTTT
CASSPNREANEKLFF
>15|many|TRBV20-1|TRBD2|TRBJ2-7
TGCAGTGCTAGAGATTGGGGACTAGCAACCTACGAGCAGTACTTC
CSARDWGLATYEQYF
>14|-|TRBV18|-|TRBJ1-1
TGTGCCAGCTCACCCCAGGCTCCGAACACTGAAGCTTTCTTT
CASSPQAPNTEAFF
>15|few|TRBV19|-|TRBJ2-1
TGTGCCAGTCAGCAACAGGGCCACCTAAACAATGAGCAGTTCTTC
CASQQQGHLNNEQFF
>14|-|TRBV3-1|-|TRBJ1-2
TGTGCCAGCAGCCAATTAGAACAGGGCGCCGGCTACACCTTC
CASSQLEQGAGYTF
>13|-|TRBV28|-|TRBJ1-2
TGTGCCAGCAGTTTGTCACACCTCTATGGCTACACCTTC
CASSLSHLYGYTF
>15|few|TRBV18|TRBD2|TRBJ2-7
TGTGCCAGCTCACGGGAGGGCGAAAGATCCTACGAGCAGTACTTC
CASSREGERSYEQYF
>16|-|TRBV5-5|-|TRBJ2-3
TGTGCCAGCAGTTTCCCCCCGGGACGGAGCACAGATACGCAGTATTTT
CASSFPPGRSTDTQYF
>17|-|TRBV14|TRBD2|TRBJ2-1
TGTGCCAGCAGCCCCTATAGCGGGAGTGCATCCTACAATGAGCAGTTCTTC
CASSPYSGSASYNEQFF
>12|-|TRBV29-1|TRBD1|TRBJ2-1
TGCAGCGCCGGGACAGGGGGCGTTGAGCAGTTCTTC
CSAGTGGVEQFF
>14|-|TRBV6-5|-|TRBJ2-4
TGTGCCAGCAGTTACGATGGGGGACGGAACATTCAGTACTTC
CASSYDGGRNIQYF
>16|many|TRBV19|TRBD2|TRBJ2-1
TGTGCCAGTAGTGCGACACTAGCGGGAGGTCTCTATGAGCAGTTCTTC
CASSATLAGGLYEQFF
>12|many|TRBV6-1|-|TRBJ2-7
TGTGCCAGCACCCGGCCCCGGTTTGAGCAGTACTTC
CASTRPRFEQYF
>16|few|TRBV7-8|TRBD2|TRBJ2-7
TGTGCCAGCAGCTTAACCCCCCGGGCTAGCGGCTACGAGCAGTACTTC
CASSLTPRASGYEQYF
>15|many|TRBV20-1|-|TRBJ2-7
TGCAGTGCTAGAGCCCCAAGTGACAGCTTCTACGAGCAGTACTTC
CSARAPSDSFYEQYF
>15|many|TRBV28|-|TRBJ2-1
TGTGCCAGCAGGTTGGACACCTCCTCCTACAATGAGCAGTTCTTC
CASRLDTSSYNEQFF
>14|many|TRBV12-3/TRBV12-4|TRBD2|TRBJ2-7
TGTGCCAGCAGCCCACTAGCGGGACGCCCTTATCTGTACTTC
CASSPLAGRPYLYF
>15|-|TRBV20-1|-|TRBJ1-5
TGCAGTGCTAGAAGGCAGTTCTATAGCAATCAGCCCCAGCATTTT
CSARRQFYSNQPQHF
>11|-|TRBV7-9|-|TRBJ2-2
TGTGCCTTGGGGAACACCGGGGAGCTGTTTTTT
CALGNTGELFF
>14|few|TRBV6-6|TRBD1|TRBJ2-5
TGTGCCAGCAGCGAGACAGGGCTGACGGAGACCCAGTACTTC
CASSETGLTETQYF
>13|-|TRBV2|-|TRBJ2-3
TGTGCCAGCAGGAGCGGAACCACAGATACGCAGTATTTT
CASRSGTTDTQYF
>16|few|TRBV6-7|TRBD2|TRBJ2-2
TGTGCCAGCAGTTACTCGCGGGGGGTTGACACCGGGGAGCTGTTTTTT
CASSYSRGVDTGELFF
>12|medium-sized|TRBV11-2|-|TRBJ1-2
TGTGCCAGCAGCACAGGGTATTATGGCTACACCTTC
CASSTGYYGYTF
>14|-|TRBV28|-|TRBJ2-5
TGTGCCAGCAGCTCCCCGGGACTCCAAGAGACCCAGTACTTC
CASSSPGLQETQYF
>15|few|TRBV12-3/TRBV12-4|TRBD1|TRBJ2-5
TGTGCCAGCAGTCAGCGACAGGGTAACACGGAGACCCAGTACTTC
CASSQRQGNTETQYF
>13|many|TRBV28|-|TRBJ2-7
TGTGCCAGCAGTTTCGGGGGGCGGAACGAGCAGTACTTC
CASSFGGRNEQYF
>16|many|TRBV7-2|TRBD2|TRBJ2-5
TGTGCCAGCAGCGTCGGACTAGCGGGAGGACAAGAGACCCAGTACTTC
CASSVGLAGGQETQYF
>16|-|TRBV30|TRBD2|TRBJ2-7
TGTGCCTGGAGCCTAGAGGTGGTAGCGGGATCCGACGAGCAGTACTTC
CAWSLEVVAGSDEQYF
>18|-|TRBV11-3|-|TRBJ2-1
TGTGCCAGCAGTGGAGGCGGGGTGGACAGGAGCTCCTACAATGAGCAGTTCTTC
CASSGGGVDRSSYNEQFF
>16|many|TRBV5-1|TRBD2|TRBJ2-3
TGCGCCAGCAGCTTGGATCTAGCGGGAGAGTCAGATACGCAGTATTTT
CASSLDLAGESDTQYF
>13|-|TRBV20-1|-|TRBJ2-1
TGCAGTGTTCAGGGAATAGGGGGCAATGAGCAGTTCTTC
CSVQGIGGNEQFF
>19|few|TRBV28|-|TRBJ1-6
TGTGCCAGCAGTTTGTCGGCTACAGCAGGCCCCTTCTATAATTCACCCCTCCACTTT
CASSLSATAGPFYNSPLHF
>14|few|TRBV20-1|TRBD2|TRBJ2-1
TGCAGTGCTACCAGCGGGAAGATTAAGAATGAGCAGTTCTTC
CSATSGKIKNEQFF
>13|many|TRBV6-1|-|TRBJ1-2
TGTGCCAGCAGGGCAATCGCGGGCTATGGCTACACCTTC
CASRAIAGYGYTF
>15|-|TRBV12-3/TRBV12-4|TRBD1|TRBJ1-5
TGTGCCAGCAGTCCCGGGACAGGGGGTTATCAGCCCCAGCATTTT
CASSPGTGGYQPQHF
>17|few|TRBV21-1|-|TRBJ1-4
TGTGCCAGCAGCGGGACAGCGATCGACGCAACTAATGAAAAACTGTTTTTT
CASSGTAIDATNEKLFF
>16|-|TRBV7-9|TRBD2|TRBJ2-3
TGTGCCAGCAGCCCCCTAGCGGGAGGGGGCACAGATACGCAGTATTTT
CASSPLAGGGTDTQYF
>14|many|TRBV28|TRBD1|TRBJ2-6
TGTGCCAGCAACAGGGGCTCTGGGGCCAACGTCCTGACTTTC
CASNRGSGANVLTF
>14|few|TRBV28|-|TRBJ1-5
TGTGCCAGCAGTTTAAATGGCGGAACGACGCCCCAGCATTTT
CASSLNGGTTPQHF
>13|-|TRBV7-9|TRBD1|TRBJ2-7
TGTGCCAGCAGTTTAGGACAGGCTGGGGAGCAGTACTTC
CASSLGQAGEQYF
>15|-|TRBV25-1|-|TRBJ1-1
TGTGCCAGCAGTTCCCGAGGTGACAGGAACACTGAAGCTTTCTTT
CASSSRGDRNTEAFF
>14|few|TRBV5-1|TRBD2|TRBJ2-5
TGCGCCAGCAGCTTCCTAGCGGGACAAGAGACCCAGTACTTC
CASSFLAGQETQYF
>13|few|TRBV7-2|-|TRBJ2-2
TGTGCCAGCAGCCTGGACGTCACCGGGGAGCTGTTTTTT
CASSLDVTGELFF
>16|few|TRBV5-1|-|TRBJ1-1
TGCGCCAGCAGCTCCCAAGGGGGAGGTCTGGGCACTGAAGCTTTCTTT
CASSSQGGGLGTEAFF
>21|few|TRBV7-9|TRBD2|TRBJ2-1
TGTGCCAGCAGCTCAGGACAAGCCTCCGGGACTAGCGGGAGGAGGTACAATGAGCAGTTCTTC
CASSSGQASGTSGRRYNEQFF
>13|once|TRBV20-1|-|TRBJ2-1
TGCAGTGCTAAACGAGGGATCTACAATGAGCAGTTCTTC
CSAKRGIYNEQFF
>14|-|TRBV6-4|-|TRBJ2-3
TGTGCCAGCAGTGACGAGGGCAGCACAGATACGCAGTATTTT
CASSDEGSTDTQYF
>13|-|TRBV25-1|-|TRBJ2-7
TGTGCCAGCAGTGAATGGACGGCCTACGAGCAGTACTTC
CASSEWTAYEQYF
>12|-|TRBV12-3/TRBV12-4|-|TRBJ2-2
TGTGCCAGCAGCTTTGACCCTATGGAGCTGTTTTTT
CASSFDPMELFF
>12|-|TRBV7-2|TRBD2|TRBJ2-1
TGTGCCAGCAGCTTTGGACTAGCGGAGCAGTTCTTC
CASSFGLAEQFF
>16|-|TRBV5-1|TRBD2|TRBJ2-2
TGCGCCAGCAGCCCGGTGACAGCGGGAGGGGCCGGGGAGCTGTTTTTT
CASSPVTAGGAGELFF